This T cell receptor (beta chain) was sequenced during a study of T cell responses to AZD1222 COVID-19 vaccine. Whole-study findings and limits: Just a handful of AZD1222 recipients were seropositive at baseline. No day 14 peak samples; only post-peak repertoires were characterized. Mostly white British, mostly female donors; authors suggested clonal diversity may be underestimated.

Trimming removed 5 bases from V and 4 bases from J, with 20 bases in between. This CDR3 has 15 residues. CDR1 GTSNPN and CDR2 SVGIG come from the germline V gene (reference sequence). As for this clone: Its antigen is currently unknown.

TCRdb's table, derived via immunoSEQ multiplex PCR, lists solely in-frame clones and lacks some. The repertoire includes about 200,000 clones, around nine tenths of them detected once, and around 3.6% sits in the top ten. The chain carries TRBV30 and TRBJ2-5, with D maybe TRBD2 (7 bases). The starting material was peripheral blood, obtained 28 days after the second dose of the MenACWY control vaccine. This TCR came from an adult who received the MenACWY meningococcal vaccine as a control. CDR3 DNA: TGTGCCTGGGGGAGGGGGACCGGAGGAGGAGAGACCCAGTACTTC. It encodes CAWGRGTGGGETQYF.